The clone carrying this T cell receptor (beta chain) occurred a few times. Its antigen is undetermined. This specimen belongs to a study of beta chain features in type 1 diabetes. Expressed TCRB transcripts got sequenced, as all isolated RNA was reverse transcribed. The table came from immunoSEQ multiplex PCR; TCRdb's copy has only in-frame clones and leaves some out. The profile shows about 24,000 clones, about 72% of them singletons. In germline, CDR1 is SQVTM, CDR2 ANQGSEA. Trimming took 7 bases from V and 4 from J; bases not matched to a gene: 8. This CDR3 spans 14 amino acids. Study-level results: PCR might show a preference for shorter templates, equally across patients and controls. TCRB CDR3s from Type 1 diabetes patients were moderately but significantly shorter in all four CD4+ subsets.

CD4+ cells of the naive, central memory, regulatory and stem cell-like memory types were sorted via CD45RO/CCR7/CD25/CD127/CD95/CD27. This receptor was identified in a woman aged 40 to 50 in good health. The sample was Tregs from blood. The chain has TRBV29-1 and TRBJ2-5; 11 bases fit TRBD1. Written as DNA, the CDR3 is TGCAGCGCCACCGGACAGGGGGCGGCAGAGACCCAGTACTTC. Its translation is CSATGQGAAETQYF.